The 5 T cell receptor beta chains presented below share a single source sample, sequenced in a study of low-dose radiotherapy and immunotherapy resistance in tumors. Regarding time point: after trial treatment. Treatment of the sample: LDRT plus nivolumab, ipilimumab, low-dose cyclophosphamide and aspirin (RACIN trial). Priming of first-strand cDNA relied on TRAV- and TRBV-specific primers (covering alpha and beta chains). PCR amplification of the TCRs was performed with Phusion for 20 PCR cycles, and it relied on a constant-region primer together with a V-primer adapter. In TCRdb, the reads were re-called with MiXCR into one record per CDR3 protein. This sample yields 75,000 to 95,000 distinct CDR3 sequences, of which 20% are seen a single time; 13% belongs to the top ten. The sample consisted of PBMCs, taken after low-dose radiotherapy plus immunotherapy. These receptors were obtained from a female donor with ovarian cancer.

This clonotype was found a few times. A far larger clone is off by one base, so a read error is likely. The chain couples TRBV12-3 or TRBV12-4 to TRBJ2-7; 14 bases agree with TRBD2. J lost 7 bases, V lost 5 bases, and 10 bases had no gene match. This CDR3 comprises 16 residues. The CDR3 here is CASSPRLAGGPYEQYF. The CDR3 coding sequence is TGTGCCAGCAGTCCTCGACTAGCGGGAGGGCCATATGAGCAGTACTTC.

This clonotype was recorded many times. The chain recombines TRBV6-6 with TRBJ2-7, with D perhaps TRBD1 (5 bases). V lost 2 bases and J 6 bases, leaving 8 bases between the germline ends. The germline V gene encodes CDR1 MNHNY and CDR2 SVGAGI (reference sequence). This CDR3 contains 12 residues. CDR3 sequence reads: CASSYKDSEQYF. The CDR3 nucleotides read TGTGCCAGCAGTTACAAAGACAGCGAGCAGTACTTC.

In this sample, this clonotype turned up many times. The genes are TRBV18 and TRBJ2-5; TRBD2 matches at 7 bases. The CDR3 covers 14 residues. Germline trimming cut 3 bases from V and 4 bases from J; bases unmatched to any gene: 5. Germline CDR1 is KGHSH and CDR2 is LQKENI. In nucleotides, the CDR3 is TGTGCCAGCTCACCCATTTCGGGAGGAGAGACCCAGTACTTC. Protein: CASSPISGGETQYF.

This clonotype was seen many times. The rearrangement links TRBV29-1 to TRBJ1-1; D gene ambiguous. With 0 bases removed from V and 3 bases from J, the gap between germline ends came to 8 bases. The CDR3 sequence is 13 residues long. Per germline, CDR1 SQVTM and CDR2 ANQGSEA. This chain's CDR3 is CSVEDVRHTEAFF. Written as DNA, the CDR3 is TGCAGCGTTGAAGACGTGCGGCACACTGAAGCTTTCTTT.

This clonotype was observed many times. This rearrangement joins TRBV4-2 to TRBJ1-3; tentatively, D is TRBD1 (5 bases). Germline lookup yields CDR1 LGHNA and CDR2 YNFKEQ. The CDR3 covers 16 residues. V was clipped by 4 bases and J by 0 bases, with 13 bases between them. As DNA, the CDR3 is TGTGCCAGCAGCCTCCAGGGTCGGGGCTCTGGAAACACCATATATTTT. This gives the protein CASSLQGRGSGNTIYF.